Shown below are 7 T cell receptor beta chains from a single sample sequenced in a study of control samples from healthy donors and cancer patients. Using immunoSEQ multiplex PCR, the repertoire was profiled, and TCRdb retains in-frame clones only, with some absent. The table shows about 52,000 clones, with 95% occurring only once. Input material: blood. These receptors came from a man aged 25-45 years in good health.

This clone was recorded once. The V and J genes are TRBV23-1 and TRBJ2-3; no clear D. TRBV23-1 is an ORF; its function is uncertain. The germline V and J ends were trimmed by 4 bases and 5 bases, with 7 bases remaining between them. CDR3 length: 12 amino acids. The DNA for the CDR3 is TGCGCCAGCAGTCGACAAGGAGATACGCAGTATTTT. Its protein is CASSRQGDTQYF.

The chain carries TRBV6-7 and TRBJ1-1; TRBD1 matches 10 bases. TRBV6-7 counts as an open reading frame of uncertain function. The junction had 18 bases not matched to a gene; V was cut back by 5 bases and J by 0 bases. CDR3 length: 20 residues. In DNA, the CDR3 is TGTGCCAGCAGTCCAACCGGGACAGGGGCTCGGCAGGGGATGAACACTGAAGCTTTCTTT. Its translation: CASSPTGTGARQGMNTEAFF.

This chain connects TRBV6-5 to TRBJ2-7; 9 bases line up with TRBD2. The junction had 5 bases not matched to a gene; V was cut back by 6 bases and J by 2 bases. The CDR3 extends over 14 amino acids. Germline CDR1 reads MNHEY; CDR2 reads SVGAGI. This CDR3 is CASSLAGPPYEQYF. For the CDR3, the DNA is TGTGCCAGCAGCCTAGCGGGACCGCCCTACGAGCAGTACTTC.

The chain couples TRBV6-6 to TRBJ1-1; D remains unclear. The V end lost 5 bases, the J end lost 4 bases, and 14 bases lay between the germline ends. The germline V gene has CDR1 MNHNY and CDR2 SVGAGI (reference sequence). The CDR3 is made up of 14 amino acids. CDR3 residues: CASSGNGEGTEAFF. In DNA, the CDR3 is TGTGCCAGCAGTGGAAACGGGGAGGGCACTGAAGCTTTCTTT.

This chain joins TRBV10-1 and TRBJ2-5, with a possible D match to TRBD1 (5 bases). The CDR3 length is 14 residues. Trimming pared 8 bases from V and 3 bases from J, leaving 16 bases between. The V gene's germline CDR1 is WNHNN and CDR2 SYGVQD (reference sequence). CDR3: CASSTGSREETQYF. CDR3 sequence (DNA): TGCGCCAGCTCAACAGGTAGCAGAGAAGAGACCCAGTACTTC.

The chain is built from TRBV19 and TRBJ2-3; 8 bases are shared with TRBD2. Germline V lookup: CDR1 LNHDA, CDR2 SQIVND (reference sequence). With 3 bases clipped from V and 3 bases from J, the junction kept 5 bases outside the gene matches. The CDR3 loop spans 15 amino acids. CDR3: CASSITGTRTDTQYF. CDR3 bases: TGTGCCAGTAGTATTACCGGGACTAGAACAGATACGCAGTATTTT.

The genes are TRBV9 and TRBJ2-5; D perhaps matches TRBD2 (5 bases). Per the germline V gene, CDR1 is SGDLS and CDR2 is YYNGEE. CDR3 length: 12 amino acids. With 3 bases removed from V and 7 bases from J, the gap between germline ends came to 10 bases. CDR3 sequence: CASSAPRGTQYF. Here the CDR3 DNA reads TGTGCCAGCAGCGCCCCACGGGGGACCCAGTACTTC.